This entry lists 4 T cell receptor beta chains sequenced from one sample in a study of human T cells and chemical hapten exposure. TCRdb re-called the RACE reads with MiXCR, one entry per CDR3 protein. The sample includes 150,000 to 200,000 distinct CDR3 sequences, approximately 30% seen only once; the top ten take roughly 2.2%. Time point in this sample: patch test 3, about 24 weeks after DPC sensitization. The treatment here: therapeutic diphenylcyclopropenone sensitization with weekly scalp DPC. Sequencing used whole blood, obtained in connection with sensitization to the hapten diphenylcyclopropenone (DPC). The receptors come from a woman between 18 and 30 years old with alopecia areata. Some clones in this sample may be carry-over from other donors' samples.

This clonotype was observed at least ten times. The V call is TRBV7-2, the J call TRBJ1-5; D is undetermined. CDR1 and CDR2 from the germline V gene are SGHTA and FQGNSA. With 0 bases removed from V and 6 bases from J, the gap between germline ends came to 12 bases. This CDR3 is 15 amino acids long. The CDR3 region has the DNA TGTGCCAGCAGCTTAGCGGGGTGGGCCTCTCAGCCCCAGCATTTT. This encodes CASSLAGWASQPQHF.

This clonotype was seen more than once but under ten times. The chain recombines TRBV7-9 with TRBJ2-3, with D tentatively TRBD2 (7 bases). CDR3 length: 15 residues. V lost 1 base to trimming and J lost 4 bases, with 12 bases between them. Germline-derived CDR1 and CDR2 are SEHNR and FQNEAQ (reference sequence). CDR3 DNA: TGTGCCAGCAGCTTAGTGGCGGGGGCCCCAGATACGCAGTATTTT. Its translation: CASSLVAGAPDTQYF.

The gene calls are TRBV29-1 and TRBJ2-7; 12 bases line up with TRBD1. There are 13 residues in the CDR3. V dropped 7 bases and J dropped 5; count of bases not matched to a gene: 6. Germline V gives CDR1 SQVTM, CDR2 ANQGSEA. The CDR3 here is CSAGDRGRDEQYF. In DNA form, the CDR3 reads TGCAGCGCCGGGGACAGGGGGCGAGACGAGCAGTACTTC.

The gene calls are TRBV6-1 and TRBJ1-5; D unclear. Per germline, CDR1 MNHNS and CDR2 SASEGT. CDR3 size: 16 residues. V was shortened by 2 bases and J by 7 bases, with 18 bases between the two germline ends. CDR3 sequence: CASSEIRRTSGQPQHF. The CDR3 DNA reads TGTGCCAGCAGTGAAATCCGTCGAACTTCGGGACAGCCCCAGCATTTT.